The 11 T cell receptor beta chains below come from one sample, sequenced in a study of OX40 agonist ivuxolimab in advanced cancers. Generated by immunoSEQ multiplex PCR, the TCRdb table keeps only in-frame clones and is missing some. Among about 79,000 clones listed, approximately 86% were seen once. The source material was CD4+ or CD8+ T cells sorted from blood, sampled in a trial of the OX40 agonist ivuxolimab. Every receptor here comes from an adult with an advanced solid tumor such as melanoma, head and neck, liver or kidney cancer.

This chain connects TRBV12-2 to TRBJ1-5; TRBD1, as called in the table, went unchecked against the DNA. TRBV12-2 is described as a pseudogene. The CDR3 is made up of 13 amino acids. CDR3 nucleotide sequence: TGTGCAAGTCGCCCGCCCACAGGGCAGCCCCAGCATTTT. Translating gives CASRPPTGQPQHF.

The CDR3 region has the DNA TGTGCCAGCAGAACGACGGACTATGGCTACACCTTC. This gives the protein CASRTTDYGYTF. The V and J genes are TRBV9 and TRBJ1-2; D not resolved. Germline V CDR1 and CDR2: SGDLS, YYNGEE. This CDR3 is 12 amino acids long. V dropped 5 bases and J dropped 3 bases, with 8 bases sitting between them.

The chain employs TRBV7-9 and TRBJ2-2; D gene ambiguous. V was trimmed by 6 bases and J by 8 bases, leaving 7 bases between them. The germline CDR1 and CDR2 sequences are SEHNR and FQNEAQ (reference sequence). This CDR3 contains 11 residues. In nucleotides, the CDR3 is TGTGCCAGCAGAATAATTGGGGAGCTGTTTTTT. Protein sequence: CASRIIGELFF.

The chain has TRBV18 and TRBJ2-5; tentatively, D is TRBD1 or TRBD2 (6 bases each). The better agreement between TRBJ2-7 and the DNA end casts doubt on the J call. This CDR3 is 15 amino acids long. Germline CDR1 KGHSH, CDR2 LQKENI. In DNA, the CDR3 is TGTGCCAGCTCACCCTCCATTGTACAGGGAGGCGAGCAGTACTTC. Protein product: CASSPSIVQGGEQYF.

The genes are TRBV9 and TRBJ2-7; the D is unclear. The V gene's germline CDR1 is SGDLS and CDR2 YYNGEE. V was cut by 3 bases and J by 3 bases, with 7 bases left in between. The CDR3 loop spans 12 amino acids. CDR3 residues: CASSATNYEQYF. The CDR3 nucleotides read TGTGCCAGCAGCGCCACAAACTACGAGCAGTACTTC.

This clone showed up just once. The chain is built from TRBV19 and TRBJ2-3; D gene uncertain. V dropped 3 bases and J dropped 2 bases, with 21 bases sitting between them. Per the germline V gene, CDR1 is LNHDA and CDR2 is SQIVND (reference sequence). This CDR3 comprises 18 residues. The CDR3 DNA reads as TGTGCCAGTAGTATCGCGTTTGTAGGTTGGCAGTCCACAGATACGCAGTATTTT. This sequence encodes CASSIAFVGWQSTDTQYF. Filled out from reference TRBV19 and TRBJ2-3, the complete variable domain reads DGGITQSPKYLFRKEGQNVTLSCEQNLNHDAMYWYRQDPGQGLRLIYYSQIVNDFQKGDIAEGYSVSREKKESFPLTVTSAQKNPTAFYLCASSIAFVGWQSTDTQYFGPGTRLTVL.

This clone occurred once. The V call is TRBV28, the J call TRBJ2-7; the match to TRBD1 covers 10 bases. The ends lost 8 bases at V and 2 bases at J; junction bases unmatched: 15. Germline V CDR1 and CDR2: MDHEN, SYDVKM. This CDR3 region has 17 residues. The CDR3 spells CASQVGPPGQGAYEQYF. DNA for the CDR3: TGTGCCAGCCAAGTTGGCCCCCCTGGACAGGGGGCCTACGAGCAGTACTTC. The full variable domain, completed using reference TRBV28 and TRBJ2-7, is DVKVTQSSRYLVKRTGEKVFLECVQDMDHENMFWYRQDPGLGLRLIYFSYDVKMKEKGDIPEGYSVSREKKERFSLILESASTNQTSMYLCASQVGPPGQGAYEQYFGPGTRLTVT.

The chain couples TRBV6-5 to TRBJ2-5; 11 nucleotides line up with TRBD2. The trim removed 5 bases at V and 2 bases at J, leaving 4 bases unmatched. The CDR3 contains 15 residues. Germline loops: CDR1 MNHEY, CDR2 SVGAGI. CDR3: CASSRGLAEQETQYF. The CDR3 DNA is TGTGCCAGCAGTAGGGGACTAGCGGAACAAGAGACCCAGTACTTC.

The gene calls are TRBV11-2 and TRBJ1-3; 8 nucleotides agree with TRBD1. This CDR3 spans 16 amino acids. The ends lost 5 bases at V and 0 bases at J; junction bases unmatched: 6. Per germline, CDR1 SGHAT and CDR2 FQNNGV. In nucleotides, the CDR3 is TGTGCCAGCAGCGGGGGCGGACAGGGCTCTGGAAACACCATATATTTT. Translated: CASSGGGQGSGNTIYF.

The gene calls are TRBV30 and TRBJ1-5; D remains ambiguous. CDR3 size: 21 residues. Germline CDR1 reads GTSNPN; CDR2 reads SVGIG (reference sequence). V dropped 2 bases and J dropped 1 base, with 30 bases sitting between them. The CDR3 sequence: CAWSPTLGGKGKGLSNQPQHF. DNA of the CDR3: TGTGCCTGGAGTCCAACGCTCGGTGGAAAGGGTAAGGGCCTGAGCAATCAGCCCCAGCATTTT.

The genes are TRBV6-5 and TRBJ1-4, with 8 positions matching TRBD1. CDR3 length: 14 amino acids. V was clipped by 6 bases and J by 6 bases; unmatched bases: 6. Germline values: CDR1 MNHEY, CDR2 SVGAGI. The CDR3 is CASSQTGDYEKLFF. Here the CDR3 DNA reads TGTGCCAGCAGCCAGACAGGGGATTATGAAAAACTGTTTTTT.